This is a list of T cell receptor beta chains from one sample in a study of cytomegalovirus exposure and HLA in healthy donors. The assay was immunoSEQ multiplex PCR, and TCRdb's table has in-frame clones only and misses some. Found here are 95,000 to 150,000 clones; the top ten clones hold roughly 1%. The specimen was PBMCs. The receptor set was obtained from a man aged 18 to 30 in good health and CMV-seronegative. Each CDR3 is given with its conserved first and last residue. The order of the fields is V gene, D gene, J gene, CDR3 DNA, CDR3 protein. D genes are given only for firm matches.

V gene: TRBV6-6; D gene: TRBD2; J gene: TRBJ2-7; CDR3 DNA: TGTGCCAGCAGCCGGATAACAGGACTAGTGGTCGAGCAGTACTTC; CDR3 protein: CASSRITGLVVEQYF
V gene: TRBV19; D gene: TRBD1; J gene: TRBJ1-5; CDR3 DNA: TGTGCCAGTAGTCCAGACAGGGTTCAGCCCCAGCATTTT; CDR3 protein: CASSPDRVQPQHF
V gene: TRBV18; D gene: TRBD2; J gene: TRBJ2-7; CDR3 DNA: TGTGCCAGCTCACCAAAGGGGGGACTAGCGCGCTCCTACGAGCAGTACTTC; CDR3 protein: CASSPKGGLARSYEQYF
V gene: TRBV11-2; D gene: TRBD1; J gene: TRBJ2-7; CDR3 DNA: TGTGCCAGCAACCGACAGGGGGCGGACTACGAGCAGTACTTC; CDR3 protein: CASNRQGADYEQYF
V gene: TRBV28; D gene: TRBD1; J gene: TRBJ1-5; CDR3 DNA: TGTGCCAGCAGCCCGACAGGGGTGGCCAGGGAGCCCCAGCATTTT; CDR3 protein: CASSPTGVAREPQHF
V gene: TRBV9; D gene: TRBD1; J gene: TRBJ2-6; CDR3 DNA: TGTGCCAGCAGTAACCCGGGACAGGGGGGGTCTGGGGCCAACGTCCTGACTTTC; CDR3 protein: CASSNPGQGGSGANVLTF
V gene: TRBV7-8; D gene: TRBD1; J gene: TRBJ1-1; CDR3 DNA: TGTGCCAGCAGCTTGGCAAGGGGGCGAAGCACTGAAGCTTTCTTT; CDR3 protein: CASSLARGRSTEAFF
V gene: TRBV7-6; D gene: TRBD2; J gene: TRBJ2-1; CDR3 DNA: TGTGCCAGCAGCTATTCGGAGCGGGAAACGGGTGGTGAGCAGTTCTTC; CDR3 protein: CASSYSERETGGEQFF
V gene: TRBV28; D gene: -; J gene: TRBJ1-3; CDR3 DNA: TGTGCCAGCAGTGGACCCCCGGGCATCGCGGGAGGAAACACCATATATTTT; CDR3 protein: CASSGPPGIAGGNTIYF
V gene: TRBV30; D gene: -; J gene: TRBJ2-7; CDR3 DNA: TGTGCCTCCGTCCAGGGTTTCGAGCAGTACTTC; CDR3 protein: CASVQGFEQYF
V gene: TRBV19; D gene: TRBD1; J gene: TRBJ1-1; CDR3 DNA: TGTGCCAGTAGTATTCTCTTGGGACAGGGTGTCTCTGAAGCTTTCTTT; CDR3 protein: CASSILLGQGVSEAFF
V gene: TRBV15; D gene: -; J gene: TRBJ1-5; CDR3 DNA: TGTGCCACCAGCTTTAAAAGCAATCAGCCCCAGCATTTT; CDR3 protein: CATSFKSNQPQHF
V gene: TRBV15; D gene: -; J gene: TRBJ1-5; CDR3 DNA: TGTGCCACCAGCAGAGAAGACAGGATGCCCCAGCATTTT; CDR3 protein: CATSREDRMPQHF
V gene: TRBV7-4; D gene: -; J gene: TRBJ1-3; CDR3 DNA: TGTGCCAGCAGCTACGTCCGAAGGGGGTGGAACACCATATATTTT; CDR3 protein: CASSYVRRGWNTIYF
V gene: TRBV28; D gene: -; J gene: TRBJ1-3; CDR3 DNA: TGTGCCAGCAGCTCTACGGGGGGGACACCCCAAGCCCCTGGAAACACCATATATTTT; CDR3 protein: CASSSTGGTPQAPGNTIYF
V gene: TRBV5-5; D gene: -; J gene: TRBJ2-7; CDR3 DNA: TGTGCCAGCAGCTTCGTACAGTCCGTCTACGAGCAGTACTTC; CDR3 protein: CASSFVQSVYEQYF
V gene: TRBV29-1; D gene: -; J gene: TRBJ2-3; CDR3 DNA: TGCAGCGTTGAACGAGGAGGCACAGATACGCAGTATTTT; CDR3 protein: CSVERGGTDTQYF
V gene: TRBV19; D gene: TRBD2; J gene: TRBJ2-1; CDR3 DNA: TGTGCCAGTAGTCTGGGCGGGAGGTCCGGACCGCTCTTC; CDR3 protein: CASSLGGRSGPLF
V gene: TRBV19; D gene: -; J gene: TRBJ1-4; CDR3 DNA: TGTGCCAGTACCTTGACGGGGATGGGTGAAAAACTGTTTTTT; CDR3 protein: CASTLTGMGEKLFF
V gene: TRBV6-5; D gene: -; J gene: TRBJ2-3; CDR3 DNA: TGTGCCAGCAGTTTACGTAAGGGGTTCGCAGATACGCAGTATTTT; CDR3 protein: CASSLRKGFADTQYF
V gene: TRBV6-5; D gene: TRBD1; J gene: TRBJ2-1; CDR3 DNA: TGTGCCAGCAGTCGAAGGGGACAGGGTTCTAGTGAGCAGTTCTTC; CDR3 protein: CASSRRGQGSSEQFF
V gene: TRBV7-3; D gene: -; J gene: TRBJ2-2; CDR3 DNA: TGTGCCAGCAGCTTAACGGGGGCAGGGGTTCCCGGGGAGCTGTTTTTT; CDR3 protein: CASSLTGAGVPGELFF
V gene: TRBV27; D gene: TRBD2; J gene: TRBJ2-7; CDR3 DNA: TGTGCCAGCAGTAGCGGGACCCTTATTCGTTACGAGCAGTACTTC; CDR3 protein: CASSSGTLIRYEQYF
V gene: TRBV5-1; D gene: -; J gene: TRBJ2-7; CDR3 DNA: TGCGCCAGCAGCCCCAAGGTTGGCGGATCCTACGAGCAGTACTTC; CDR3 protein: CASSPKVGGSYEQYF
V gene: TRBV5-6; D gene: -; J gene: TRBJ2-1; CDR3 DNA: TGTGCCAGCAGCTTGGGATACCTAGCTTTCAAACAGCAGTTCTTC; CDR3 protein: CASSLGYLAFKQQFF
V gene: TRBV25-1; D gene: -; J gene: TRBJ1-5; CDR3 DNA: TGTGCCAGCAGTGAATGTTCCGACTGTCCCCAGCATTTT; CDR3 protein: CASSECSDCPQHF
V gene: TRBV28; D gene: TRBD2; J gene: TRBJ2-5; CDR3 DNA: TGTGCCAGCACCGGACTAGCGTTCCAAGAGACCCAGTACTTC; CDR3 protein: CASTGLAFQETQYF
V gene: TRBV6-1; D gene: TRBD2; J gene: TRBJ2-7; CDR3 DNA: TGTGCCAGCAGTGGACTAGCGGGAGGGCTCGACGAGCAGTACTTC; CDR3 protein: CASSGLAGGLDEQYF
V gene: TRBV7-9; D gene: TRBD1; J gene: TRBJ2-7; CDR3 DNA: TGTGCCAGCAGCTCCGGGACAGGGCGCAACGAGCAGTACTTC; CDR3 protein: CASSSGTGRNEQYF
V gene: TRBV29-1; D gene: TRBD1; J gene: TRBJ2-3; CDR3 DNA: TGCAGCGTTCGGGACAGCCCAGATACGCAGTATTTT; CDR3 protein: CSVRDSPDTQYF
V gene: TRBV11-1; D gene: TRBD1; J gene: TRBJ2-3; CDR3 DNA: TGTGCCAGTACGAACAGACAGGGGGGCACAGATACGCAGTATTTT; CDR3 protein: CASTNRQGGTDTQYF
V gene: TRBV5-1; D gene: TRBD1; J gene: TRBJ1-5; CDR3 DNA: TGCGCCAGCAGCCCGGGACAGTTTAACAATCAGCCCCAGCATTTT; CDR3 protein: CASSPGQFNNQPQHF
V gene: TRBV5-4; D gene: TRBD1; J gene: TRBJ1-3; CDR3 DNA: TGTGCCAGCAGCTTGGGGGACAGGGTCTTAGGAAACACCATATATTTT; CDR3 protein: CASSLGDRVLGNTIYF
V gene: TRBV7-2; D gene: TRBD1; J gene: TRBJ1-1; CDR3 DNA: TGTGCCAGCACCTCAACAGGGGCATGGAGTGAAGCTTTCTTT; CDR3 protein: CASTSTGAWSEAFF
V gene: TRBV4-1; D gene: TRBD2; J gene: TRBJ2-7; CDR3 DNA: TGCGCCAGCAGCCAAGGGGGGGGTCGCGAGCAGTACTTC; CDR3 protein: CASSQGGGREQYF
V gene: TRBV6-5; D gene: -; J gene: TRBJ1-5; CDR3 DNA: TGTGCCAGCAGTATCGACATGCACAATCAGCCCCAGCATTTT; CDR3 protein: CASSIDMHNQPQHF
V gene: TRBV18; D gene: TRBD1; J gene: TRBJ1-3; CDR3 DNA: TGTGCCAGCTCACTCCCCGGGACAGCCGGAAACACCATATATTTT; CDR3 protein: CASSLPGTAGNTIYF
V gene: TRBV5-1; D gene: -; J gene: TRBJ2-1; CDR3 DNA: TGCGCCAGCAGCTTGACAGGGTTCAATGAGCAGTTCTTC; CDR3 protein: CASSLTGFNEQFF
V gene: TRBV27; D gene: TRBD1; J gene: TRBJ2-2; CDR3 DNA: TGTGCCAGCAGTTTTCAACAGGGGGCGCTCCCACACGGGGAGCTGTTTTTT; CDR3 protein: CASSFQQGALPHGELFF
V gene: TRBV18; D gene: -; J gene: TRBJ1-5; CDR3 DNA: TGTGCCAGCTCACCACAGGGTGGGTGGCAGGGATCGGATCAGCCCCAGCATTTT; CDR3 protein: CASSPQGGWQGSDQPQHF
V gene: TRBV11-3; D gene: -; J gene: TRBJ2-1; CDR3 DNA: TGTGCCAGCAGCTTAGATCCGACTAGAGGCTCCTACAATGAGCAGTTCTTC; CDR3 protein: CASSLDPTRGSYNEQFF
V gene: TRBV5-4; D gene: -; J gene: TRBJ1-1; CDR3 DNA: TGTGCCAGCAGTGGGCCTATGAACACTGAAGCTTTCTTT; CDR3 protein: CASSGPMNTEAFF
V gene: TRBV28; D gene: -; J gene: TRBJ1-5; CDR3 DNA: TGTGCCAGCAGTTTATTAGGCAATCAGCCCCAGCATTTT; CDR3 protein: CASSLLGNQPQHF
V gene: TRBV15; D gene: TRBD1; J gene: TRBJ2-2; CDR3 DNA: TGTGCCACCAGCAGAGATGGGGACAGGGTTAACACCGGGGAGCTGTTTTTT; CDR3 protein: CATSRDGDRVNTGELFF
V gene: TRBV5-6; D gene: -; J gene: TRBJ2-5; CDR3 DNA: TGTGCCAGCAGCTTGTTATCGGGAAAGGACCAAGAGACCCAGTACTTC; CDR3 protein: CASSLLSGKDQETQYF
V gene: TRBV27; D gene: -; J gene: TRBJ2-1; CDR3 DNA: TGTGCCAGCAGTCCGCGGACCTACAATGAGCAGTTCTTC; CDR3 protein: CASSPRTYNEQFF
V gene: TRBV9; D gene: TRBD2; J gene: TRBJ2-1; CDR3 DNA: TGTGCCAGCAGCGTCGGGACTAGCGGGAGGTTCAACTATGAGCAGTTCTTC; CDR3 protein: CASSVGTSGRFNYEQFF
V gene: TRBV6-5; D gene: TRBD1; J gene: TRBJ2-7; CDR3 DNA: TGTGCCAGCAGTTCCGCACAGGGGGCGCGTCACGAGCAGTACTTC; CDR3 protein: CASSSAQGARHEQYF
V gene: TRBV7-9; D gene: -; J gene: TRBJ1-1; CDR3 DNA: TGTGCCAGCGGTACGGTGAACACTGAAGCTTTCTTT; CDR3 protein: CASGTVNTEAFF
V gene: TRBV9; D gene: TRBD1; J gene: TRBJ2-7; CDR3 DNA: TGTGCCAGCAGCGCCAGGGACAGCCCCTACGAGCAGTACTTC; CDR3 protein: CASSARDSPYEQYF
V gene: TRBV12-5; D gene: -; J gene: TRBJ1-1; CDR3 DNA: TGTGCTAGTGGTTTGGTAGCGGACGGACGCATCATGAACACTGAAGCTTTCTTT; CDR3 protein: CASGLVADGRIMNTEAFF
V gene: TRBV6-4; D gene: TRBD1; J gene: TRBJ1-2; CDR3 DNA: TGTGCCAGCAGACCCGGACAGGGGGATTTGGATGGCTACACCTTC; CDR3 protein: CASRPGQGDLDGYTF
V gene: TRBV4-1; D gene: -; J gene: TRBJ2-1; CDR3 DNA: TGCGCCAGCAGTCTACGGCGGGCGAGCTCCTACAATGAGCAGTTCTTC; CDR3 protein: CASSLRRASSYNEQFF
V gene: TRBV6-1; D gene: -; J gene: TRBJ1-1; CDR3 DNA: TGTGCCAGCCGGACGGGGGAAAAAAACACTGAAGCTTTCTTT; CDR3 protein: CASRTGEKNTEAFF
V gene: TRBV10-3; D gene: TRBD1; J gene: TRBJ2-2; CDR3 DNA: TGTGCCATCAGCGAGCCCCAAACAGGGGCCGGGGAGCTGTTTTTT; CDR3 protein: CAISEPQTGAGELFF
V gene: TRBV18; D gene: TRBD1; J gene: TRBJ1-1; CDR3 DNA: TGTGCCAGCTCACTCCGGACAGGGGGAATCACTGAAGCTTTCTTT; CDR3 protein: CASSLRTGGITEAFF
V gene: TRBV19; D gene: -; J gene: TRBJ1-1; CDR3 DNA: TGTGCCAGTAGTGAACAGACCAACACTGAAGCTTTCTTT; CDR3 protein: CASSEQTNTEAFF